One TCR beta chain is described in this entry. The sample is drawn from a study of T cell responses to AZD1222 COVID-19 vaccine. The CDR3 has 12 residues. The germline V and J ends were trimmed by 6 bases and 8 bases, with 13 bases remaining between them. Germline assignment: CDR1 MNHNY and CDR2 SVGAGI (reference sequence). Repertoires were generated with immunoSEQ multiplex PCR, while TCRdb's copy carries only in-frame clones and drops some. This table has some 150,000 clones, around 88% appearing once. This rearrangement joins TRBV6-6 to TRBJ1-2; D unresolved. The sequences come from peripheral blood, collected on day 0 of AZD1222 vaccination. The TCR was taken from an adult in good health. This CDR3 reads CASREGREGYTF. The CDR3 DNA reads as TGTGCCAGCAGAGAGGGCCGCGAGGGCTACACCTTC.